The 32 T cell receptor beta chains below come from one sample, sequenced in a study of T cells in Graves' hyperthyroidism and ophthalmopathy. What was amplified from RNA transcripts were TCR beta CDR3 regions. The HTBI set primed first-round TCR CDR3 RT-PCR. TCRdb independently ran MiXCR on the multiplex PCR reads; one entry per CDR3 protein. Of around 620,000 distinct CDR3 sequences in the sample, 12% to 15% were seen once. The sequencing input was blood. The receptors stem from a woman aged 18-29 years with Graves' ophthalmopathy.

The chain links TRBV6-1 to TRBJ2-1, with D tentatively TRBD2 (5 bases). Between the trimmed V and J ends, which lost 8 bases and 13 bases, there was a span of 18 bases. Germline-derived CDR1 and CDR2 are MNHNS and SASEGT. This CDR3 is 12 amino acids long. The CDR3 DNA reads TGTGCCAGCGGCGGGTTCGCGAGACACCAGTTCTTC. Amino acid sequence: CASGGFARHQFF.

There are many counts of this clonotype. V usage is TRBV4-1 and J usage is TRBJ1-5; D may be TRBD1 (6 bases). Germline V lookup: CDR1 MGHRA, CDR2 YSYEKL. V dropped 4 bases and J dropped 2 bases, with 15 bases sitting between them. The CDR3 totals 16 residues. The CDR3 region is CASSRGQGKGNQPQHF. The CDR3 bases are TGCGCCAGCAGCCGCGGTCAGGGGAAAGGCAATCAGCCCCAGCATTTT.

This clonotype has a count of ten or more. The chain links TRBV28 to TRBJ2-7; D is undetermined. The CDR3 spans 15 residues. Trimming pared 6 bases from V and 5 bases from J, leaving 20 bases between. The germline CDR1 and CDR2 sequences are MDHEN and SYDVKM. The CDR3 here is CASSPTQLHEDEQYF. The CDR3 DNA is TGTGCCAGCAGCCCCACACAGCTTCATGAGGACGAGCAGTACTTC.

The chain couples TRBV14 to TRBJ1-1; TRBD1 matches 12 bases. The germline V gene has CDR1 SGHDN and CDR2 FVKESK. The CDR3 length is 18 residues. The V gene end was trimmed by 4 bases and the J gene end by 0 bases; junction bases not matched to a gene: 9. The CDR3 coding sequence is TGTGCCAGCAGCCGTCCGGGACAGGGGGCCACTTTGAACACTGAAGCTTTCTTT. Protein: CASSRPGQGATLNTEAFF.

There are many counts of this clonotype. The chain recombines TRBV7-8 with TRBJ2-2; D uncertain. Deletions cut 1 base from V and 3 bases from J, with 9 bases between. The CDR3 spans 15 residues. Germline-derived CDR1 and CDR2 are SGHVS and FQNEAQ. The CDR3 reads CASSLGSGYTGELFF. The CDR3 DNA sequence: TGTGCCAGCAGCTTAGGATCAGGATACACCGGGGAGCTGTTTTTT.

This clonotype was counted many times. CDR3 sequence: CASSYGTISYNEQFF. CDR3 nucleotide sequence: TGTGCCAGCAGTTACGGGACCATCTCCTACAATGAGCAGTTCTTC. This chain links TRBV6-2 or TRBV6-3 with TRBJ2-1; either TRBD1 or TRBD2 may fit D (5 bases each). Germline CDR1 MNHEY, CDR2 SVGEGT. The CDR3 contains 15 residues. Between the trimmed V and J ends, which lost 2 bases and 0 bases, there was a span of 8 bases.

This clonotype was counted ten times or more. The DNA for the CDR3 is TGTGCCAGCAGTGAAGCCCCAAGAATAGTGTCTTACGAGCAGTACTTC. It encodes CASSEAPRIVSYEQYF. The J gene is TRBJ2-7, the V gene TRBV6-1; no reliable D call. V shed 0 bases and J shed 4 bases, with 16 bases lying between them. The CDR3 loop spans 16 amino acids. From germline, CDR1 is MNHNS and CDR2 SASEGT.

The CDR3 protein is CASSAGGAQRRDTQYF. As DNA, the CDR3 is TGTGCCAGCAGCGCCGGGGGGGCGCAGAGACGAGATACGCAGTATTTT. The V and J genes are TRBV9 and TRBJ2-3; 8 nucleotides match TRBD2. V shed 3 bases and J 5 bases; nucleotides not matched to a gene: 11. CDR3 size: 16 residues. From germline, CDR1 is SGDLS and CDR2 YYNGEE.

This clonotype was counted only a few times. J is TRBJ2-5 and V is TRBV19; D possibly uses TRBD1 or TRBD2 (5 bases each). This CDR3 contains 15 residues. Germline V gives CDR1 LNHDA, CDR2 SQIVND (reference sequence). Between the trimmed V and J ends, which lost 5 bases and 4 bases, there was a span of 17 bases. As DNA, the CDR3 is TGTGCCAGTAGTCCCATAGCTGGGACGCGAGAGACCCAGTACTTC. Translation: CASSPIAGTRETQYF.

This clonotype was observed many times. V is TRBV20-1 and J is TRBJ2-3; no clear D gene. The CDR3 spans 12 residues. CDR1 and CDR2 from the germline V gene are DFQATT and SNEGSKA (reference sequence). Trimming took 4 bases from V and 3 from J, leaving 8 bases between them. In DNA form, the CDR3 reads TGCAGTGCTAAGGAACAAACAGATACGCAGTATTTT. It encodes CSAKEQTDTQYF.

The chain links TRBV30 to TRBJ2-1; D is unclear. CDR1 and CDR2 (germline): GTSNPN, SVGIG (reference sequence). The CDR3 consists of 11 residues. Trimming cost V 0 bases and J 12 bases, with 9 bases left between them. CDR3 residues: CAWSVTTGQFF. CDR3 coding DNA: TGTGCCTGGAGTGTAACGACCGGGCAGTTCTTC. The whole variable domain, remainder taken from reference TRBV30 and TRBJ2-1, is SQTIHQWPATLVQPVGSPLSLECTVEGTSNPNLYWYRQAAGRGLQLLFYSVGIGQISSEVPQNLSASRPQDRQFILSSKKLLLSDSGFYLCAWSVTTGQFFGPGTRLTVL.

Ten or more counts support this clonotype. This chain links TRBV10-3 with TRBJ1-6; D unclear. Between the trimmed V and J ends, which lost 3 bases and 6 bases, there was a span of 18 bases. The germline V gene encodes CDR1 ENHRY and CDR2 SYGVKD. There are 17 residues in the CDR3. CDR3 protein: CAISDRQKSIFNSPLHF. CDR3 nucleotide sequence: TGTGCCATCAGTGATCGGCAGAAGAGCATCTTTAATTCACCCCTCCACTTT.

The CDR3 loop is CASSTGQGYSNQPQHF. In DNA, the CDR3 is TGTGCCAGTAGTACGGGACAGGGGTATAGCAATCAGCCCCAGCATTTT. The chain uses TRBV19 and TRBJ1-5; 10 nucleotides agree with TRBD1. In germline, CDR1 is LNHDA, CDR2 SQIVND (reference sequence). The CDR3 is 16 residues long. Losses at the gene ends were 4 bases for V and 0 bases for J; bases not matched to a gene: 3.

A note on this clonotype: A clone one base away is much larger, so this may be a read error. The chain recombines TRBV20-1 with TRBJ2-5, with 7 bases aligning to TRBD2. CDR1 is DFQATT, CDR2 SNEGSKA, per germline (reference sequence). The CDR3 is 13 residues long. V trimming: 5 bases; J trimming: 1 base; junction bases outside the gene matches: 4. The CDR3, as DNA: TGCAGTGCTGGGGGGGGACTCCAAGAGACCCAGTACTTC. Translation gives CSAGGGLQETQYF.

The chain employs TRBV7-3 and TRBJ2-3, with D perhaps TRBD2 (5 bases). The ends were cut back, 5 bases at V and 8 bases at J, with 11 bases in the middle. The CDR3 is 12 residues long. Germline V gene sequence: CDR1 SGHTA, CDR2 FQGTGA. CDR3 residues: CASSPPEGTQYF. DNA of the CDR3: TGTGCCAGCAGCCCCCCCGAGGGTACGCAGTATTTT.

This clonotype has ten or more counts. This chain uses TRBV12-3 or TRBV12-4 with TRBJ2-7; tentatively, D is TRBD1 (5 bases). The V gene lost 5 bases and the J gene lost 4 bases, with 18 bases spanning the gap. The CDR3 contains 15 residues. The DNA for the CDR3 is TGTGCCAGCAGTCCACGGACAAAGGTTGGTTACGAGCAGTACTTC. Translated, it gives CASSPRTKVGYEQYF.

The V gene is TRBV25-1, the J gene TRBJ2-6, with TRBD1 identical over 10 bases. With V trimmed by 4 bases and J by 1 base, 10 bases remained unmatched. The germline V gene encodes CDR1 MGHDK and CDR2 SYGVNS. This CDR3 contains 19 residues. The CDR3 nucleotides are TGTGCCAGCAGTGCCGGGGGGGACAGGGGAGTATCTGGGGCCAACGTCCTGACTTTC. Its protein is CASSAGGDRGVSGANVLTF.

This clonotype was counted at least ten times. CDR3: CASSSGSGRANEQFF. CDR3 nucleotides: TGTGCCAGCAGTTCAGGAAGCGGGAGGGCCAATGAGCAGTTCTTC. This rearrangement joins TRBV12-3 or TRBV12-4 to TRBJ2-1; TRBD2 agrees at 10 bases. The CDR3 is 15 amino acids. Germline trimming cut 4 bases from V and 6 bases from J; bases unmatched to any gene: 6.

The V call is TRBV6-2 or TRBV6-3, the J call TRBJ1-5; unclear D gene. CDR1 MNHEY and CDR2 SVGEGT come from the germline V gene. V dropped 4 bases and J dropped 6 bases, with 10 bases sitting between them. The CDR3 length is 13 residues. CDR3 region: CASSSGAAQPQHF. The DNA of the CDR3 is TGTGCCAGCAGTTCGGGAGCCGCTCAGCCCCAGCATTTT.

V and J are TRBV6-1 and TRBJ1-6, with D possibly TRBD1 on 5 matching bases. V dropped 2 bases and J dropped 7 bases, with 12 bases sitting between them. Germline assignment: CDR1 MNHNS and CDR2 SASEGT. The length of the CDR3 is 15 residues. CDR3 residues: CASSENPRQNSPLHF. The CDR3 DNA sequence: TGTGCCAGCAGTGAAAATCCACGACAGAATTCACCCCTCCACTTT.

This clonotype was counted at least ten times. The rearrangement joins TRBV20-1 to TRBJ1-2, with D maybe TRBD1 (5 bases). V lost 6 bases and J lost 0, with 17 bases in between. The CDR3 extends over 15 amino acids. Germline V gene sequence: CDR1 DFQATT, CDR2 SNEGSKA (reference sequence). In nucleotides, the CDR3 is TGCAGTGCCAAACAGAACAGGAACACTAACTATGGCTACACCTTC. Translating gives CSAKQNRNTNYGYTF.

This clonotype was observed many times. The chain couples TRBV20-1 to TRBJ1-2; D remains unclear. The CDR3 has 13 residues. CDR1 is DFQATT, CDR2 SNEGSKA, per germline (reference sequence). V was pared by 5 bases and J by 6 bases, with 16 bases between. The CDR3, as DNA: TGCAGTGCTCCCGAGCCCCAAAGAAATGGCTACACCTTC. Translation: CSAPEPQRNGYTF.

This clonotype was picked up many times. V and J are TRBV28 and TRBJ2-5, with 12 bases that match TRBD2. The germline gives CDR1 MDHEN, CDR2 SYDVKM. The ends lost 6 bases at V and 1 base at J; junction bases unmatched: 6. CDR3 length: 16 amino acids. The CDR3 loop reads CASSLGLAGFQETQYF. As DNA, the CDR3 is TGTGCCAGCAGCCTTGGACTAGCGGGATTCCAAGAGACCCAGTACTTC.

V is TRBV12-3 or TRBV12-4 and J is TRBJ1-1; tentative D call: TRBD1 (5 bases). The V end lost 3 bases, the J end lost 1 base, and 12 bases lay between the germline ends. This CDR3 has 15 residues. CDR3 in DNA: TGTGCCAGCAGTTTGGGACGGCGAACGAACACTGAAGCTTTCTTT. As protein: CASSLGRRTNTEAFF.

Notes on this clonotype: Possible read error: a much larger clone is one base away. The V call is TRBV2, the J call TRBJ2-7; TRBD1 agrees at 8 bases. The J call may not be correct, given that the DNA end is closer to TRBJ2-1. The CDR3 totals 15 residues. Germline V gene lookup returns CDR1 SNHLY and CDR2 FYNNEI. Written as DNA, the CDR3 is TGTGCCAGCTCACCCCGGGACAGGAGCTCCTACGAGCAGTTCTTC. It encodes CASSPRDRSSYEQFF.

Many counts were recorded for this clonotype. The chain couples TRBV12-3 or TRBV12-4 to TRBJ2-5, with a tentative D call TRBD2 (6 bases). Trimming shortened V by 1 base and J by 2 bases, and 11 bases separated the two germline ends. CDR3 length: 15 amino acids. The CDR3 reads CASSLVGGRQETQYF. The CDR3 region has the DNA TGTGCCAGCAGTTTAGTCGGGGGACGGCAAGAGACCCAGTACTTC.

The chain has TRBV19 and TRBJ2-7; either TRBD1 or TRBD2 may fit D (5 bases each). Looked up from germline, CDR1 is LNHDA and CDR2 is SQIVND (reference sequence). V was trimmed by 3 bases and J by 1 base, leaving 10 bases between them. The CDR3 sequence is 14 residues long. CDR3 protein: CASSIGDDSYEQYF. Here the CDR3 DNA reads TGTGCCAGTAGTATTGGGGACGATTCCTACGAGCAGTACTTC.

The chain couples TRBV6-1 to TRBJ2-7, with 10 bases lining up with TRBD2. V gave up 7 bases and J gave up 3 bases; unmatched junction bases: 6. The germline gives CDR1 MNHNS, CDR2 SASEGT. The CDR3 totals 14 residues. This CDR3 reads CASKGAGGIYEQYF. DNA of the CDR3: TGTGCCAGCAAGGGAGCGGGAGGGATCTACGAGCAGTACTTC.

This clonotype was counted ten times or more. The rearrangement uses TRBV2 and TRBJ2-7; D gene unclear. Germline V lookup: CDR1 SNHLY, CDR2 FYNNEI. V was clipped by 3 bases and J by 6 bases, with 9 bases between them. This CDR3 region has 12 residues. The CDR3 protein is CASSESPGEQYF. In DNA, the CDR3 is TGTGCCAGCAGTGAGAGTCCGGGCGAGCAGTACTTC.

As DNA, the CDR3 is TGTGCCAGCCAACCAGGGGGAGGTCAGCCCCAGCATTTT. The encoded protein is CASQPGGGQPQHF. The V gene is TRBV28, the J gene TRBJ1-5; TRBD1 matches 7 bases. This CDR3 has 13 amino acids. Per germline, CDR1 MDHEN and CDR2 SYDVKM. With V trimmed by 8 bases and J by 6 bases, 7 bases remained unmatched.

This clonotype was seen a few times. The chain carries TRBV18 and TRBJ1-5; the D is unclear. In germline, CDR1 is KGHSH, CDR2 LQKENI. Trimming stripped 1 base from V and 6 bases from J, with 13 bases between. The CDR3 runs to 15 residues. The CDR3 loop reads CASSPLRTESQPQHF. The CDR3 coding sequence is TGTGCCAGCTCACCACTCCGGACCGAGAGTCAGCCCCAGCATTTT.

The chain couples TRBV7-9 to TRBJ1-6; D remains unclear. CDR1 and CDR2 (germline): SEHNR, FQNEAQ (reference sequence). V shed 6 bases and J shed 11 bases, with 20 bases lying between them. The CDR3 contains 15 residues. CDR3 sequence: CASSSTAGSGAPLHF. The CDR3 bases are TGTGCCAGCAGTTCAACTGCGGGGAGCGGAGCACCCCTCCACTTT.